These 20 T cell receptor beta chains share one sample of origin, sequenced in a study of T cell responses to AZD1222 COVID-19 vaccine. TCRdb's copy holds only in-frame clones and misses some; the assay was immunoSEQ multiplex PCR. The sample lists 150,000 to 200,000 clones; around 93% were seen once. This specimen was peripheral blood, taken on day 0 of AZD1222 vaccination. These receptors were collected from an adult in good health.

The chain employs TRBV4-1 and TRBJ1-6; D not certain. Germline V gene lookup returns CDR1 MGHRA and CDR2 YSYEKL. This CDR3 region has 14 residues. Trimming took 0 bases from V and 8 from J, leaving 8 bases between them. DNA of the CDR3: TGCGCCAGCAGCCAAGATAGGGATCATTCACCCCTCCACTTT. Residues: CASSQDRDHSPLHF.

The V call is TRBV27, the J call TRBJ1-2; D is undetermined. The CDR3 runs to 14 residues. V shed 4 bases and J shed 2 bases, with 11 bases lying between them. Germline CDR1 reads MNHEY; CDR2 reads SMNVEV (reference sequence). The DNA of the CDR3 is TGTGCCAGCAGTTGGGGTATAGGGAACTATGGCTACACCTTC. It yields the protein CASSWGIGNYGYTF.

The V call is TRBV7-2, the J call TRBJ1-1, with D possibly matching TRBD1 (5 bases). The CDR3 contains 14 residues. The V end was cut by 5 bases, the J end by 1 base, with 11 bases between. Germline V gene sequence: CDR1 SGHTA, CDR2 FQGNSA. CDR3 nucleotides: TGTGCCAGCAGCCAAGGGGAGCGGAACACTGAAGCTTTCTTT. This encodes CASSQGERNTEAFF.

The rearrangement joins TRBV27 to TRBJ2-6, with D uncertain. The germline V and J ends were trimmed by 2 bases and 0 bases, with 8 bases remaining between them. This CDR3 is 16 amino acids long. Germline CDR1 reads MNHEY; CDR2 reads SMNVEV (reference sequence). The CDR3 protein is CASSLNRPSGANVLTF. In DNA form, the CDR3 reads TGTGCCAGCAGTTTAAACCGGCCCTCTGGGGCCAACGTCCTGACTTTC. Complete variable domain (other parts from reference TRBV27 and TRBJ2-6): EAQVTQNPRYLITVTGKKLTVTCSQNMNHEYMSWYRQDPGLGLRQIYYSMNVEVTDKGDVPEGYKVSRKEKRNFPLILESPSPNQTSLYFCASSLNRPSGANVLTFGAGSRLTVL.

The chain uses TRBV20-1 and TRBJ1-1, with a tentative D call TRBD1 (6 bases). CDR3 size: 11 residues. From germline, CDR1 is DFQATT and CDR2 SNEGSKA (reference sequence). The ends were cut back, 4 bases at V and 11 bases at J, with 14 bases in the middle. DNA for the CDR3: TGCAGTGCTAAACAGGGTCCGGCGGCTTTCTTT. It translates to CSAKQGPAAFF.

V gene TRBV19 combines with J gene TRBJ1-4; D remains ambiguous. The CDR3 has 10 amino acids. Germline V gene sequence: CDR1 LNHDA, CDR2 SQIVND (reference sequence). Trimming took 8 bases from V and 7 from J, leaving 5 bases between them. The CDR3 sequence: CASEGEKLFF. CDR3 DNA: TGTGCCAGTGAGGGTGAAAAACTGTTTTTT.

The rearrangement links TRBV10-3 to TRBJ2-1; tentative D call: TRBD1 (6 bases). Germline CDR1 and CDR2: ENHRY and SYGVKD. The CDR3 covers 15 residues. Trimming took off 2 bases at V and 7 bases at J, with 15 bases between the two ends. The CDR3 nucleotides read TGTGCCATCAGTGAGCCTGGGGGCCCTGTGAATGAGCAGTTCTTC. It yields the protein CAISEPGGPVNEQFF.

This chain links TRBV28 with TRBJ1-3; D remains ambiguous. This CDR3 has 14 amino acids. V lost 7 bases and J lost 1, with 11 bases in between. Germline CDR1 and CDR2: MDHEN and SYDVKM. The CDR3 here is CASTASHSGNTIYF. The CDR3 bases are TGTGCCAGCACCGCATCCCATTCTGGAAACACCATATATTTT.

This chain uses TRBV28 with TRBJ2-5, with a tentative D call TRBD2 (6 bases). CDR1 MDHEN and CDR2 SYDVKM come from the germline V gene. The CDR3 is made up of 16 amino acids. V lost 8 bases and J lost 1, with 20 bases in between. CDR3 DNA sequence: TGTGCCAGCCAGTTTGTCGTGGGAGGACCCCAAGAGACCCAGTACTTC. Translated, it gives CASQFVVGGPQETQYF. Using reference TRBV28 and TRBJ2-5 for the parts outside the CDR3, the full variable domain is DVKVTQSSRYLVKRTGEKVFLECVQDMDHENMFWYRQDPGLGLRLIYFSYDVKMKEKGDIPEGYSVSREKKERFSLILESASTNQTSMYLCASQFVVGGPQETQYFGPGTRLLVL.

The CDR3 reads CASGSVKWGNQPQHF. The CDR3 region has the DNA TGTGCTAGTGGTTCCGTAAAGTGGGGCAATCAGCCCCAGCATTTT. The genes are TRBV12-5 and TRBJ1-5; D not certain. V lost 4 bases, J lost 2 bases, and 12 bases lay in between. Germline V lookup: CDR1 LGHNT, CDR2 FRNRAP. The CDR3 length is 15 residues.

The V and J genes are TRBV5-6 and TRBJ2-7; D is perhaps TRBD2 (5 bases). V lost 3 bases and J 3 bases, leaving 13 bases between the germline ends. The CDR3 contains 14 residues. Looked up from germline, CDR1 is SGHDT and CDR2 is YYEEEE. The CDR3 loop reads CASSSLQRVYEQYF. In DNA, the CDR3 is TGTGCCAGCAGCTCTTTGCAGAGGGTCTACGAGCAGTACTTC.

The rearrangement uses TRBV28 and TRBJ1-5; D not certain. The CDR3 is made up of 13 amino acids. CDR1 is MDHEN and CDR2 is SYDVKM in the germline V gene. Trimming removed 5 bases from V and 6 bases from J, with 11 bases in between. The CDR3 spells CASSPSGSQPQHF. CDR3 bases: TGTGCCAGCAGTCCCTCCGGTAGTCAGCCCCAGCATTTT.

The V gene is TRBV10-3, the J gene TRBJ1-1; D gene uncertain. Trimming stripped 0 bases from V and 3 bases from J, with 11 bases between. Germline loops: CDR1 ENHRY, CDR2 SYGVKD. The CDR3 runs 15 residues. The CDR3 nucleotides are TGTGCCATCAGTGAGTCTACAGTAAGAGACACTGAAGCTTTCTTT. Amino acid sequence: CAISESTVRDTEAFF.

The rearrangement links TRBV7-8 to TRBJ1-2, with D tentatively TRBD1 (6 bases). V dropped 3 bases and J dropped 6 bases, with 17 bases sitting between them. The CDR3 has 15 amino acids. Germline lookup yields CDR1 SGHVS and CDR2 FQNEAQ. CDR3 region: CASSFRDMGLHGYTF. CDR3 bases: TGTGCCAGCAGCTTTCGGGACATGGGATTACATGGCTACACCTTC.

The chain employs TRBV6-2 or TRBV6-3 and TRBJ2-7; D gene unclear. Trimming pared 3 bases from V and 1 base from J, leaving 13 bases between. CDR3 size: 15 residues. Germline V lookup: CDR1 MNHEY, CDR2 SVGEGT. The CDR3, as DNA: TGTGCCAGCAGTTATAAGGTAGGCGGATCCTACGAGCAGTACTTC. Translation: CASSYKVGGSYEQYF.

The V and J genes are TRBV27 and TRBJ2-5; 8 nucleotides agree with TRBD2. The CDR3 sequence is 13 residues long. Germline V gene lookup returns CDR1 MNHEY and CDR2 SMNVEV (reference sequence). The trim removed 7 bases at V and 5 bases at J, leaving 6 bases unmatched. The CDR3 DNA reads TGTGCCAGCACCTCGTCTAGCGGGGAGACCCAGTACTTC. Translated: CASTSSSGETQYF.

The chain recombines TRBV11-2 with TRBJ1-1, with D unresolved. This CDR3 has 15 residues. In germline, CDR1 is SGHAT, CDR2 FQNNGV. The germline V and J ends were trimmed by 1 base and 5 bases, with 14 bases remaining between them. The CDR3 loop reads CASSLVPGPGTEAFF. CDR3 nucleotides: TGTGCCAGCAGCTTAGTCCCCGGGCCCGGAACTGAAGCTTTCTTT.

The chain joins TRBV2 to TRBJ2-6; tentatively, D is TRBD1 or TRBD2 (5 bases each). Per the germline V gene, CDR1 is SNHLY and CDR2 is FYNNEI. V was clipped by 10 bases and J by 0 bases, with 13 bases between them. The CDR3 consists of 15 residues. This CDR3 reads CATRDPGSGANVLTF. CDR3 DNA sequence: TGTGCCACCCGGGACCCCGGCTCTGGGGCCAACGTCCTGACTTTC.

This CDR3 is CASSYSDWRGRGYTF. The CDR3 DNA reads as TGTGCCAGCAGTTACTCGGATTGGAGAGGACGTGGCTACACCTTC. The chain couples TRBV6-2 or TRBV6-3 to TRBJ1-2; D unclear. Germline V gives CDR1 MNHEY, CDR2 SVGEGT. V was shortened by 0 bases and J by 7 bases, with 15 bases between the two germline ends. The CDR3 consists of 15 residues.

The J gene is TRBJ2-3, the V gene TRBV7-8; no definite D call. Germline V gene data show CDR1 as SGHVS and CDR2 as FQNEAQ. This CDR3 has 12 residues. Trimming removed 2 bases from V and 5 bases from J, with 5 bases in between. CDR3 DNA sequence: TGTGCCAGCAGCTTAACGGGAGATACGCAGTATTTT. It specifies CASSLTGDTQYF. The full variable domain, its missing parts supplied by reference TRBV7-8 and TRBJ2-3, is GAGVSQSPRYKVAKRGQDVALRCDPISGHVSLFWYQQALGQGPEFLTYFQNEAQLDKSGLPSDRFFAERPEGSVSTLKIQRTQQEDSAVYLCASSLTGDTQYFGPGTRLTVL.